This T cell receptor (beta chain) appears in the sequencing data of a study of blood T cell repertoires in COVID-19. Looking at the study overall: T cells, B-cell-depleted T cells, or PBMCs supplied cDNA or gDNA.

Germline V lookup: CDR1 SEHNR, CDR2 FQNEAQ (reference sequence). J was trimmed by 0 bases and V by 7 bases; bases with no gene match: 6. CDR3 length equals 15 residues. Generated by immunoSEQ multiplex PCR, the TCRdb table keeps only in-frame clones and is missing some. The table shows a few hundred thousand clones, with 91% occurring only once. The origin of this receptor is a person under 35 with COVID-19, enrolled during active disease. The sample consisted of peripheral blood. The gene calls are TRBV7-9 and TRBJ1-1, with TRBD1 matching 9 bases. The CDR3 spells CASTLGQGLNTEAFF. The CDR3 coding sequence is TGTGCCAGCACCTTGGGACAGGGATTGAACACTGAAGCTTTCTTT.